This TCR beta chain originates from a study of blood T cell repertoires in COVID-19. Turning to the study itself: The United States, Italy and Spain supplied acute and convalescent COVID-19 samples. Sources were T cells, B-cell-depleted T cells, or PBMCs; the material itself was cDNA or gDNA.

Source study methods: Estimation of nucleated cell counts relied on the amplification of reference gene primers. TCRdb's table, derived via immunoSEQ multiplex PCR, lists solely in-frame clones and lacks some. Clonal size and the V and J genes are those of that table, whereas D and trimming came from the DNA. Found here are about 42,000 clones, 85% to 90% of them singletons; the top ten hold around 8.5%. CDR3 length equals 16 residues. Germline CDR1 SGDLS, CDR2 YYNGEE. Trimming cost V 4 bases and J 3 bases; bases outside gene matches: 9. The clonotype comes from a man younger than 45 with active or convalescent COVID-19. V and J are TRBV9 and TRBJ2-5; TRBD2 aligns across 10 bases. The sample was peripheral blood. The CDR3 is CASSPRKLAGKETQYF. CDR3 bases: TGTGCCAGCAGCCCCCGGAAACTAGCGGGAAAAGAGACCCAGTACTTC.